This T cell receptor beta chain was recorded in a study of T cell responses to AZD1222 COVID-19 vaccine. Findings of the study overall: Unmutated variant regions are reportedly targeted by nearly half of spike-specific TCRs. Clonal diversity may have been underestimated in mostly white British donors. All repertoire sampling was performed exclusively after the peak T cell response.

There are 10 residues in the CDR3. V was cut by 6 bases and J by 5 bases, with 7 bases left in between. The germline gives CDR1 DFQATT, CDR2 SNEGSKA (reference sequence). Remarks on this clone: Its antigen remains unknown.

TCRdb keeps only in-frame clones here, not all; method: immunoSEQ multiplex PCR. The sample lists 150,000 to 200,000 clones; approximately 92% were seen once. This sample comprised peripheral blood, obtained on day 0 of AZD1222 vaccination. This chain connects TRBV20-1 to TRBJ1-2; D not certain. This sequence originates from an adult in good health. The CDR3 DNA reads TGCAGTGCGGCGAGGTATGGCTACACCTTC. Its translation is CSAARYGYTF.